Listed here are 18 T cell receptor beta chains from one sample, sequenced in a study of immune cell composition in non-small cell lung cancer. Here immunoSEQ multiplex PCR was the method, and the copy in TCRdb shows in-frame clones only, minus some. The data contain some 9,100 clones, about 63% of them singletons. Sequencing input: lung tumor tissue. These receptors were taken from a human donor with non-small cell lung cancer.

The V and J genes are TRBV23-1 and TRBJ1-5; D gene ambiguous. TRBV23-1 is annotated as an ORF whose role is uncertain. The CDR3 sequence is 18 residues long. Trimming took off 3 bases at V and 0 bases at J, with 18 bases between the two ends. The CDR3 DNA reads as TGCGCCAGCAGTCATTCGGTGGGAGCTCTCCATAGCAATCAGCCCCAGCATTTT. Protein: CASSHSVGALHSNQPQHF.

J is TRBJ2-7 and V is TRBV28; D unclear. This CDR3 has 13 residues. Germline values: CDR1 MDHEN, CDR2 SYDVKM. V lost 6 bases and J 7 bases, leaving 16 bases between the germline ends. The chain's CDR3 is CASRNLGSREQYF. In nucleotides, the CDR3 is TGTGCCAGCAGAAATTTAGGGTCGAGGGAGCAGTACTTC.

The chain couples TRBV4-1 to TRBJ1-1; D is possibly TRBD1 (5 bases). The V end was cut by 0 bases, the J end by 4 bases, with 12 bases between. The CDR3 runs to 15 residues. Germline CDR1 reads MGHRA; CDR2 reads YSYEKL. CDR3 sequence: CASSQDRMGVTEAFF. The CDR3 region has the DNA TGCGCCAGCAGCCAAGATAGAATGGGGGTCACTGAAGCTTTCTTT.

The chain combines TRBV6-1 with TRBJ1-2; 7 bases match TRBD1. V lost 4 bases to trimming and J lost 6 bases; unmatched junction nucleotides: 14. CDR3 length: 16 amino acids. Germline lookup yields CDR1 MNHNS and CDR2 SASEGT. The DNA of the CDR3 is TGTGCCAGCAGTGCTATGCTTGCGGCAGGGGGAAATGGCTACACCTTC. It specifies CASSAMLAAGGNGYTF.

J is TRBJ2-3 and V is TRBV11-2; D may be TRBD1 (5 bases). This CDR3 spans 14 amino acids. Germline V gives CDR1 SGHAT, CDR2 FQNNGV. V dropped 0 bases and J dropped 5 bases, with 9 bases sitting between them. The CDR3 DNA sequence: TGTGCCAGCAGCTTAGATAGACAGATAGATACGCAGTATTTT. Translation gives CASSLDRQIDTQYF.

This clone showed up just a few times. This sample also contains other DNA sequences that code for the same CDR3. CDR3 region: CASSLTGQNSPLHF. Here the CDR3 DNA reads TGTGCCAGCAGCTTGACAGGCCAAAATTCACCCCTCCACTTT. The V call is TRBV7-3, the J call TRBJ1-6; D possibly corresponds to TRBD1 (6 bases). The CDR3 sequence is 14 residues long. Germline-derived CDR1 and CDR2 are SGHTA and FQGTGA. V shed 3 bases and J shed 7 bases, with 10 bases lying between them. The full variable domain, with the rest looked up from reference TRBV7-3 and TRBJ1-6, is GAGVSQTPSNKVTEKGKYVELRCDPISGHTALYWYRQSLGQGPEFLIYFQGTGAADDSGLPNDRFFAVRPEGSVSTLKIQRTERGDSAVYLCASSLTGQNSPLHFGNGTRLTVT.

The gene calls are TRBV6-1 and TRBJ2-7, with 7 bases lining up with TRBD2. CDR3 length: 15 amino acids. The germline CDR1 and CDR2 sequences are MNHNS and SASEGT. Trimming at V came to 6 bases and at J to 2 bases, leaving 10 bases not matched to a gene. This CDR3 reads CASSPTSAATYEQYF. The DNA of the CDR3 is TGTGCCAGCAGCCCCACTAGCGCAGCCACCTACGAGCAGTACTTC.

This chain uses TRBV4-1 with TRBJ1-2; TRBD1 matches 7 bases. CDR1 is MGHRA and CDR2 is YSYEKL in the germline V gene. V gave up 4 bases and J gave up 6 bases; unmatched junction bases: 14. The CDR3 runs to 16 residues. This CDR3 reads CASSPNPQGSINGYTF. Here the CDR3 DNA reads TGCGCCAGCAGCCCAAACCCACAGGGGAGCATTAATGGCTACACCTTC.

V and J are TRBV18 and TRBJ2-5; D possibly corresponds to TRBD1 (5 bases). The CDR3 is made up of 13 amino acids. V was trimmed by 1 base and J by 5 bases, leaving 8 bases between them. Germline loops: CDR1 KGHSH, CDR2 LQKENI. The CDR3 loop reads CASSPQGLETQYF. CDR3 coding DNA: TGTGCCAGCTCACCACAGGGGTTGGAGACCCAGTACTTC.

This clone occurred a few times. The chain joins TRBV7-9 to TRBJ1-4; D is unclear. CDR3 length: 12 residues. The V gene's germline CDR1 is SEHNR and CDR2 FQNEAQ (reference sequence). Trimming removed 6 bases at V and 8 bases at J, with 10 bases between. As DNA, the CDR3 is TGTGCCAGCAGTTATGGCGGGGAAAAACTGTTTTTT. Its translation is CASSYGGEKLFF. Drawing the rest from reference TRBV7-9 and TRBJ1-4, the complete variable domain is DTGVSQNPRHKITKRGQNVTFRCDPISEHNRLYWYRQTLGQGPEFLTYFQNEAQLEKSRLLSDRFSAERPKGSFSTLEIQRTEQGDSAMYLCASSYGGEKLFFGSGTQLSVL.

The CDR3 region has the DNA TGTGCCAGCAGCAGCGGAGGGCCCGCCGGGGACATTCAGTACTTC. This codes for CASSSGGPAGDIQYF. The J gene is TRBJ2-4, the V gene TRBV7-2, with a possible D match to TRBD2 (6 bases). Germline values: CDR1 SGHTA, CDR2 FQGNSA. Trimming stripped 5 bases from V and 8 bases from J, with 19 bases between. This CDR3 is 15 amino acids long. Supplemented by reference TRBV7-2 and TRBJ2-4, the full variable domain reads GAGVSQSPSNKVTEKGKDVELRCDPISGHTALYWYRQSLGQGLEFLIYFQGNSAPDKSGLPSDRFSAERTGGSVSTLTIQRTQQEDSAVYLCASSSGGPAGDIQYFGAGTRLSVL.

The rearrangement links TRBV20-1 to TRBJ2-7; D gene ambiguous. CDR1 DFQATT and CDR2 SNEGSKA come from the germline V gene (reference sequence). Trimming left V 1 base short and J 10 bases short, with 11 bases between. The CDR3 is made up of 11 amino acids. The CDR3 sequence is CSARVVGLQYF. In DNA, the CDR3 is TGCAGTGCTAGAGTTGTAGGCCTCCAGTACTTC.

The chain couples TRBV15 to TRBJ2-3; 7 nucleotides line up with TRBD2. The germline V gene has CDR1 LNHNV and CDR2 YYDKDF (reference sequence). V lost 5 bases and J lost 8; bases outside the gene matches: 13. This CDR3 is built from 15 residues. As DNA, the CDR3 is TGTGCCACCAGCCTCCCCTATCGGGGGGTTGGTACGCAGTATTTT. Translated: CATSLPYRGVGTQYF.

Details on this clone: A read error may account for a junction end that differs from germline. The chain combines TRBV5-3 with TRBJ1-5, with a weak D call TRBD1 (5 bases). TRBV5-3 is an open reading frame, and its role is uncertain. This CDR3 is built from 14 residues. Here the CDR3 reads CASSLGPLVQPQHF. CDR3 DNA sequence: TGTGCCAGCAGCTTGGGACCGCTCGTGCAGCCCCAGCATTTT.

V gene TRBV10-1 combines with J gene TRBJ2-2; TRBD1 matches 9 bases. J gave up 7 bases and V 1 base, and 4 bases lay outside the gene matches. Germline V gene lookup returns CDR1 WNHNN and CDR2 SYGVQD (reference sequence). This CDR3 comprises 15 residues. CDR3 bases: TGCGCCAGCAGTGAGTTCGGACAGGGGATCGGGGAGCTGTTTTTT. Translation: CASSEFGQGIGELFF.

The CDR3, as DNA: TGTGCCAGCAGCTTAACAGCCTCGAGGGACTCACCCCTCCACTTT. Its translation is CASSLTASRDSPLHF. The chain recombines TRBV5-4 with TRBJ1-6; tentative D call: TRBD1 (5 bases). This CDR3 region has 15 residues. Germline lookup yields CDR1 SGHNT and CDR2 YYREEE (reference sequence). The V end was cut by 2 bases, the J end by 10 bases, with 16 bases between.

The V gene is TRBV28, the J gene TRBJ1-1; 8 bases are a match to TRBD1. The V gene's germline CDR1 is MDHEN and CDR2 SYDVKM. J lost 1 base, V lost 5 bases, and 9 bases had no gene match. This CDR3 comprises 16 residues. For the CDR3, the DNA is TGTGCCAGCAGTCAGACTACAGGGGGTCAGAACACTGAAGCTTTCTTT. It encodes CASSQTTGGQNTEAFF.

The sample holds a few counts of this clone. The rearrangement joins TRBV27 to TRBJ2-7; tentative D call: TRBD1 (5 bases). Germline V gives CDR1 MNHEY, CDR2 SMNVEV (reference sequence). CDR3 length equals 14 residues. Deletions cut 7 bases from V and 3 bases from J, with 16 bases between. The CDR3: CASTRLGELYEQYF. CDR3 DNA sequence: TGTGCCAGCACCCGATTAGGGGAACTCTACGAGCAGTACTTC.